The present T cell receptor beta chain was sequenced within a study of blood T cell repertoires in COVID-19. At the level of the study: Spain, Italy and the United States supplied samples that represented acute and convalescent COVID-19. PBMCs, B-cell-depleted T cells, or T cells were the source of the cDNA or gDNA that made up the material.

The CDR3 loop spans 14 amino acids. V dropped 5 bases and J dropped 8 bases, with 18 bases sitting between them. The germline CDR1 and CDR2 sequences are SGHTA and FQGNSA. Sequencing used immunoSEQ multiplex PCR; TCRdb keeps in-frame clones, though not all of them. The data contain approximately 500,000 clones, approximately 91% of them seen just once; the ten biggest clones take up about 8%. The sample comprised peripheral blood. The rearrangement joins TRBV7-2 to TRBJ1-2; D perhaps matches TRBD1 (5 bases). The sequence derives from a woman aged 45-59 years with COVID-19, enrolled during active disease. The CDR3 here is CASSPGTHLGGYTF. The CDR3 nucleotides read TGTGCCAGCAGCCCCGGGACTCACTTGGGAGGCTACACCTTC.